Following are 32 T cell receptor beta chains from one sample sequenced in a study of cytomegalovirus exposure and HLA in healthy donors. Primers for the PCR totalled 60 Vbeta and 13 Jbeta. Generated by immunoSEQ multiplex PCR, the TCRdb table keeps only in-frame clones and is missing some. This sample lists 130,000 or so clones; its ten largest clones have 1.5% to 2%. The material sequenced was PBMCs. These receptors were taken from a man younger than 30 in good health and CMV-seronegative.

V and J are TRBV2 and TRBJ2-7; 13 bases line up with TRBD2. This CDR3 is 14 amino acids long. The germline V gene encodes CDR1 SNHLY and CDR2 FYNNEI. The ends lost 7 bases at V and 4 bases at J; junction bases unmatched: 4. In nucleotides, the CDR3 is TGTGCCAGCAAACCGGGACTAGCGGGATACGAGCAGTACTTC. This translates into CASKPGLAGYEQYF.

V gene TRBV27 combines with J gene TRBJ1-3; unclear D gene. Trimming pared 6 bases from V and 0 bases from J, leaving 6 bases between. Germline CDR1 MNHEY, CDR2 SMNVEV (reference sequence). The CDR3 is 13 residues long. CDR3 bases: TGTGCCAGCAGCCTAGGCTCTGGAAACACCATATATTTT. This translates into CASSLGSGNTIYF.

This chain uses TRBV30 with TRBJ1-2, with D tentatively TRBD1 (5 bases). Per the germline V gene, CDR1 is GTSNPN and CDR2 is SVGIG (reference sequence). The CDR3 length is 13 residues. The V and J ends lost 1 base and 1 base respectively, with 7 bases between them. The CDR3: CAWSGQLNYGYTF. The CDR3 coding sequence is TGTGCCTGGAGTGGACAGCTTAACTATGGCTACACCTTC.

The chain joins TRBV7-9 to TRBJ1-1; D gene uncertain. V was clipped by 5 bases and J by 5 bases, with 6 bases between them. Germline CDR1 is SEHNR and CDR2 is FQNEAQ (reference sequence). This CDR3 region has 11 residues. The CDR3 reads CASSPVTEAFF. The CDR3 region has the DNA TGTGCCAGCAGCCCGGTTACTGAAGCTTTCTTT.

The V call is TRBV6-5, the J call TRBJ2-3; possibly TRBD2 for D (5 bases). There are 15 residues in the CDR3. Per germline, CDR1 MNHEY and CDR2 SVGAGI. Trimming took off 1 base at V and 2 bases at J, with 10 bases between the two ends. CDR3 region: CASSYFGEPTDTQYF. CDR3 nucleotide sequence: TGTGCCAGCAGTTACTTCGGGGAGCCCACAGATACGCAGTATTTT.

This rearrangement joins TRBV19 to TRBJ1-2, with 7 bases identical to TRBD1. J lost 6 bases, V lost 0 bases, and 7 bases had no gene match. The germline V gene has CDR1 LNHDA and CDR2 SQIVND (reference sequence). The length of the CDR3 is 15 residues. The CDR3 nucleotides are TGTGCCAGTAGTATAGAAGGGGGCGAGGCGGATGGCTACACCTTC. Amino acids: CASSIEGGEADGYTF. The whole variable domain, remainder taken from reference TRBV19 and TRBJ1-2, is DGGITQSPKYLFRKEGQNVTLSCEQNLNHDAMYWYRQDPGQGLRLIYYSQIVNDFQKGDIAEGYSVSREKKESFPLTVTSAQKNPTAFYLCASSIEGGEADGYTFGSGTRLTVV.

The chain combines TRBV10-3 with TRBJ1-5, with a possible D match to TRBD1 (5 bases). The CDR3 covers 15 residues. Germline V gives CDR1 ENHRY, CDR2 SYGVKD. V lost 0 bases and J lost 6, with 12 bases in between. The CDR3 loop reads CAISESKGPGQPQHF. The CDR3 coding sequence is TGTGCCATCAGTGAGTCGAAGGGGCCAGGTCAGCCCCAGCATTTT.

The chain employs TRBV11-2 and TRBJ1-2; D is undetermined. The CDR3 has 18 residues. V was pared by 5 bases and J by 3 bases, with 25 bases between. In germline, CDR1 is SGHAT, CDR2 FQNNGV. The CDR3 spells CASSPRLILTRFDYGYTF. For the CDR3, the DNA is TGTGCCAGCAGCCCTAGACTGATCTTAACTCGCTTTGACTATGGCTACACCTTC.

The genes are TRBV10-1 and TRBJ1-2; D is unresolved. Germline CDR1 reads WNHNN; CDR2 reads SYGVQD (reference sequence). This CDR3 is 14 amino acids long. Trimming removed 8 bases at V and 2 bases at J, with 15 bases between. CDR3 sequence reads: CASCASAGNYGYTF. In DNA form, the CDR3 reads TGCGCCAGCTGTGCCTCTGCAGGCAACTATGGCTACACCTTC.

The CDR3 loop is CASSVSGQATYEQYF. The CDR3 nucleotides read TGTGCCAGTAGTGTCTCCGGACAGGCCACCTACGAGCAGTACTTC. V gene TRBV19 combines with J gene TRBJ2-7; TRBD1 aligns across 7 bases. The germline CDR1 and CDR2 sequences are LNHDA and SQIVND (reference sequence). CDR3 length: 15 amino acids. Losses at the gene ends were 5 bases for V and 2 bases for J; bases not matched to a gene: 9.

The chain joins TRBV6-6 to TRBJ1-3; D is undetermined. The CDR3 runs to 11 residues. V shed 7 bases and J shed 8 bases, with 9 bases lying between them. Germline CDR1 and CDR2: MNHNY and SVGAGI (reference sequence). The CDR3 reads CASIIGDTIYF. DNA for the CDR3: TGTGCCAGCATAATCGGAGACACCATATATTTT.

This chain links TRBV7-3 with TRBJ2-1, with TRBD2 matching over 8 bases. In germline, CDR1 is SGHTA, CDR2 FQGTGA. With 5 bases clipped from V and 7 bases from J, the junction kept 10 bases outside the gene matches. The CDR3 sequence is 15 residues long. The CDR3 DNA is TGTGCCAGCAGCCCCCAAGCGGGAGCGACGAATGAGCAGTTCTTC. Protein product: CASSPQAGATNEQFF.

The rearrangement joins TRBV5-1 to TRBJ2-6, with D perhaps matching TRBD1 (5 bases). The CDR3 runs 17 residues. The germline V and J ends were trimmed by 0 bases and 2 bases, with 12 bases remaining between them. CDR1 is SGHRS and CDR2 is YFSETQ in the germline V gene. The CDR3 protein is CASSLGGQTPGANVLTF. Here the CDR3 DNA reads TGCGCCAGCAGCTTGGGGGGCCAAACCCCTGGGGCCAACGTCCTGACTTTC.

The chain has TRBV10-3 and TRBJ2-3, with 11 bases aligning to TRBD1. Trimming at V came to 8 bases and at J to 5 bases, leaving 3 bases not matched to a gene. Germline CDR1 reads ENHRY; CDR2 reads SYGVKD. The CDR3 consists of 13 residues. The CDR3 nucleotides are TGTGCCATCGGACAGGGGGCCATAGATACGCAGTATTTT. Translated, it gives CAIGQGAIDTQYF.

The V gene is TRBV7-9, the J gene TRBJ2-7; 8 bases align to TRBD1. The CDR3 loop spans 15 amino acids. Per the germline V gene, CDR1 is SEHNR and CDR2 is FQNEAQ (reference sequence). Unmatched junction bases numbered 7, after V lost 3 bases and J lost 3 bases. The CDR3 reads CASSFNRGSFYEQYF. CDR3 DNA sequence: TGTGCCAGCAGCTTTAACAGGGGGTCCTTCTACGAGCAGTACTTC.

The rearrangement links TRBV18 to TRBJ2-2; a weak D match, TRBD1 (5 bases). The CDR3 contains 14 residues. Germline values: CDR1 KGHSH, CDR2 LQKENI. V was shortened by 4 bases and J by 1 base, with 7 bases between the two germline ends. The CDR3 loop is CASSHGQNTGELFF. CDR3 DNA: TGTGCCAGCTCACATGGACAGAACACCGGGGAGCTGTTTTTT.

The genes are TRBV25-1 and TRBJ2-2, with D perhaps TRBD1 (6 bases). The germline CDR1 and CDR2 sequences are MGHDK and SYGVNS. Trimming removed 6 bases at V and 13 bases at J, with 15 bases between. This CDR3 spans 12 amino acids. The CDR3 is CASSEQGSWLFF. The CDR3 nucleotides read TGTGCCAGCAGCGAACAGGGTTCATGGCTGTTTTTT.

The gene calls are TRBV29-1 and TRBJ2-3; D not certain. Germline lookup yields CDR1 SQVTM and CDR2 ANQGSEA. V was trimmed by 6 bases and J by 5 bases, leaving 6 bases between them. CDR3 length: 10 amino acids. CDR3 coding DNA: TGCAGCGTCGGTCAAGATACGCAGTATTTT. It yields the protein CSVGQDTQYF.

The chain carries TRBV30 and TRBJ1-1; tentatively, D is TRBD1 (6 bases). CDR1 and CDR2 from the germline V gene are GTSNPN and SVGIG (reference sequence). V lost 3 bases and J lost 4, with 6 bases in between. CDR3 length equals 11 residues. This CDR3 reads CAWSRGTEAFF. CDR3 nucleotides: TGTGCCTGGAGCAGGGGCACTGAAGCTTTCTTT.

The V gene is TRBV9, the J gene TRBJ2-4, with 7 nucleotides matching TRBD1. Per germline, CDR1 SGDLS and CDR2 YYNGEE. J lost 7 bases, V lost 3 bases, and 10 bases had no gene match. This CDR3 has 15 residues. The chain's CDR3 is CASSGDSSSFNIQYF. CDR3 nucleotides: TGTGCCAGCAGCGGGGACAGTTCTAGCTTTAACATTCAGTACTTC.

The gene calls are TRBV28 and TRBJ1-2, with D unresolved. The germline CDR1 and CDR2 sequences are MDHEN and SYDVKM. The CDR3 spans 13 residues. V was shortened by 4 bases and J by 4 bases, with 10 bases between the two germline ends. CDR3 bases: TGTGCCAGCAGTTCCGGGATTGTCTATGGCTACACCTTC. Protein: CASSSGIVYGYTF.

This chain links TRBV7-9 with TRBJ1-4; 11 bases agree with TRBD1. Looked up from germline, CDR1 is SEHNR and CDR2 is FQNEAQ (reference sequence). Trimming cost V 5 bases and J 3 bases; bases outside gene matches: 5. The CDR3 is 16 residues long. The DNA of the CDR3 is TGTGCCAGCAGCAAGGGACAGGGGGGAGCTAATGAAAAACTGTTTTTT. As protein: CASSKGQGGANEKLFF.

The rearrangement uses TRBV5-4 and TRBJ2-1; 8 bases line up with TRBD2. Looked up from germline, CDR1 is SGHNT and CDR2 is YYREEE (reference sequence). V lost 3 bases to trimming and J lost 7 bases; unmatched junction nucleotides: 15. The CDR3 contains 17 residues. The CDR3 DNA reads TGTGCCAGCAGCTCTCTGTTCACCAGCGGGAGATCGAATGAGCAGTTCTTC. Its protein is CASSSLFTSGRSNEQFF.

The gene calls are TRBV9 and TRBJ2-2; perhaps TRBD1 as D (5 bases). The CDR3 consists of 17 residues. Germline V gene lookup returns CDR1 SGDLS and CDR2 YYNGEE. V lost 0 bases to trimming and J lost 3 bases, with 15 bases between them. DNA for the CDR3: TGTGCCAGCAGCGTAGAGGAGTCGGCAGGGCACACCGGGGAGCTGTTTTTT. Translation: CASSVEESAGHTGELFF.

The CDR3 DNA sequence: TGTGCCAGCAGTATACAGGGCACTCGAAACACCATATATTTT. It codes for CASSIQGTRNTIYF. The gene calls are TRBV11-2 and TRBJ1-3; TRBD1 is a possible D gene (6 bases). V was pared by 6 bases and J by 5 bases, with 14 bases between. Germline V lookup: CDR1 SGHAT, CDR2 FQNNGV. The length of the CDR3 is 14 residues.

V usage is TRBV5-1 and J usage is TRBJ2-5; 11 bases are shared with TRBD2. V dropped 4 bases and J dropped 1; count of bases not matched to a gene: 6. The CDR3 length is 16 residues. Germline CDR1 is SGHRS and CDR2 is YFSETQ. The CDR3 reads CASSPASGGIQETQYF. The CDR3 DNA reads TGCGCCAGCAGCCCGGCTAGCGGGGGGATCCAAGAGACCCAGTACTTC.

The CDR3 nucleotides read TGCGCCAGCAGCACGTCCTCAAGCCGGTCGTATGGTGGCTACACCTTC. Translating it yields CASSTSSSRSYGGYTF. J is TRBJ1-2 and V is TRBV5-1; no reliable D call. Germline assignment: CDR1 SGHRS and CDR2 YFSETQ. This CDR3 comprises 16 residues. Trimming shortened V by 4 bases and J by 7 bases, and 23 bases separated the two germline ends.

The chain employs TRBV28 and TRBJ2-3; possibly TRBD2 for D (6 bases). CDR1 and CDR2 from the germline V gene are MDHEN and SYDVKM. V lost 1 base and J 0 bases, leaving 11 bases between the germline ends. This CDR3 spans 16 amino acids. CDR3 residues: CASSLSRAGSTDTQYF. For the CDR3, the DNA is TGTGCCAGCAGTTTATCGCGCGCGGGGAGCACAGATACGCAGTATTTT.

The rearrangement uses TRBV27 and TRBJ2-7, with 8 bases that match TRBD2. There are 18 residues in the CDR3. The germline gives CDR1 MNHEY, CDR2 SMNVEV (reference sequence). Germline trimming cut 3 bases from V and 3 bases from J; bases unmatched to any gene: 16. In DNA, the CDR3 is TGTGCCAGCAGTTTGGGCCTTGGCTTGGCGGGGGGTAACTACGAGCAGTACTTC. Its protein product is CASSLGLGLAGGNYEQYF.

The CDR3 reads CASSRRGPAGNTIYF. The CDR3 DNA is TGTGCCAGTAGTAGGAGGGGGCCGGCAGGAAACACCATATATTTT. V is TRBV19 and J is TRBJ1-3; 7 bases map to TRBD1. The CDR3 covers 15 residues. The V gene end was trimmed by 4 bases and the J gene end by 4 bases; junction bases not matched to a gene: 7. Looked up from germline, CDR1 is LNHDA and CDR2 is SQIVND (reference sequence).

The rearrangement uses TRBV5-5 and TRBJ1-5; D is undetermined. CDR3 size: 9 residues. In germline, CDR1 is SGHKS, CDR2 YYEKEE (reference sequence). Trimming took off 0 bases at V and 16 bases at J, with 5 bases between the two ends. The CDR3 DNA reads TGTGCCAGCAGCTTGGCACTACATTTT. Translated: CASSLALHF.

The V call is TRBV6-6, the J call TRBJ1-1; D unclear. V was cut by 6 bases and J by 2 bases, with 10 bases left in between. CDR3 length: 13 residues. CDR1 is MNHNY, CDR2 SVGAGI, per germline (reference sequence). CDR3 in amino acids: CASSQVANTEAFF. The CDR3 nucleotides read TGTGCCAGCAGCCAAGTGGCTAACACTGAAGCTTTCTTT.